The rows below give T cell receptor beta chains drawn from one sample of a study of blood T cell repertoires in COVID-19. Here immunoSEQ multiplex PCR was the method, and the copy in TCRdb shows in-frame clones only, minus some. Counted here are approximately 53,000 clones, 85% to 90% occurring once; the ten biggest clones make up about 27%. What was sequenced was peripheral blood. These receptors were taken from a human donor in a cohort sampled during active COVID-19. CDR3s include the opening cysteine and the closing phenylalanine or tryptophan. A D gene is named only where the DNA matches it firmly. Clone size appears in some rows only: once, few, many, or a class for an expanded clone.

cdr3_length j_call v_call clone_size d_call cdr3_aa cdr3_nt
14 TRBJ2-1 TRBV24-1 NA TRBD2 CATTTSGRAGEQFF TGTGCCACCACCACTAGCGGGAGGGCGGGTGAGCAGTTCTTC
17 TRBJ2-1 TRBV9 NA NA CASSAPRRPSSYNEQFF TGTGCCAGCAGCGCCCCCCGGAGGCCGAGCTCCTACAATGAGCAGTTCTTC
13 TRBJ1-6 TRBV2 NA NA CASSEVQESTLHF TGTGCCAGCAGCGAGGTCCAAGAATCAACCCTCCACTTT
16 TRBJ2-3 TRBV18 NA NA CASSPPRQTITDTQYF TGTGCCAGCTCACCACCGCGACAGACGATCACAGATACGCAGTATTTT
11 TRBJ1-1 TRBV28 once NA CASRSYTEAFF TGTGCCAGCAGGTCTTACACTGAAGCTTTCTTT
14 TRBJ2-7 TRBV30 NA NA CAWSVSPRSYEQYF TGTGCCTGGAGTGTATCCCCCAGGTCTTACGAGCAGTACTTC
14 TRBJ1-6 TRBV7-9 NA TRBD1 CASSLGDRLIPLHF TGTGCCAGCAGCTTAGGGGACAGGCTCATTCCCCTCCACTTT
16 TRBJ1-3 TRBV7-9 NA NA CASSTRRENSGNTIYF TGTGCCAGCAGCACACGGAGGGAGAACTCTGGAAACACCATATATTTT
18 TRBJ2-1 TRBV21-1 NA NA CASSKVPSGDSSYNEQFF TGTGCCAGCAGCAAAGTGCCTAGCGGGGACAGCTCCTACAATGAGCAGTTCTTC
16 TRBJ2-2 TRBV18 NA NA CASSPPLGRNTGELFF TGTGCCAGCTCACCTCCCCTTGGGCGTAACACCGGGGAGCTGTTTTTT
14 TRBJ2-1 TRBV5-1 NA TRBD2 CASSGTGTMNEQFF TGCGCCAGCAGCGGCACCGGGACTATGAATGAGCAGTTCTTC
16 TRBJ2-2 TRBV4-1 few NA CASSQFSQTNTGELFF TGCGCCAGCAGCCAATTCTCACAGACGAACACCGGGGAGCTGTTTTTT
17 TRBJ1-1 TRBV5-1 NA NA CASSEAPQGYGNTEAFF TGCGCCAGCAGCGAGGCCCCACAGGGCTATGGGAACACTGAAGCTTTCTTT
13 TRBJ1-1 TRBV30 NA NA CAWSGQANTEAFF TGTGCCTGGAGTGGTCAGGCGAACACTGAAGCTTTCTTT
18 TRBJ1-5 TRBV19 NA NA CASSTPQTGKLSNQPQHF TGTGCCAGTAGTACTCCCCAAACAGGGAAGTTAAGCAATCAGCCCCAGCATTTT
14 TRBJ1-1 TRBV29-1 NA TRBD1 CSVSPGQGRTEAFF TGCAGCGTCTCCCCGGGACAGGGTCGAACTGAAGCTTTCTTT
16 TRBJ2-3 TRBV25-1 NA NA CASSAAQLISTDTQYF TGTGCCAGCAGTGCCGCACAGCTTATTAGCACAGATACGCAGTATTTT
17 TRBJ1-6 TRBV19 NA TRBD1 CASSLGQGGFYNSPLHF TGTGCCAGTAGTCTAGGACAGGGTGGATTTTATAATTCACCCCTCCACTTT
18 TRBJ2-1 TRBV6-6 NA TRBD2 CASSRPPTGTSAYNEQFF TGTGCCAGCAGCCGACCCCCAACCGGGACTAGCGCATACAATGAGCAGTTCTTC
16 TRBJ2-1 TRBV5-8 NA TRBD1 CASSRGTGSSYNEQFF TGTGCCAGCAGCCGGGGGACAGGTAGCTCCTACAATGAGCAGTTCTTC
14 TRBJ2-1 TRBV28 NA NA CASSPPLTGNEQFF TGTGCCAGCAGTCCCCCCCTAACAGGGAATGAGCAGTTCTTC
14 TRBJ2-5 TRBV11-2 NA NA CASSFTPGQETQYF TGTGCCAGCAGCTTCACTCCGGGACAAGAGACCCAGTACTTC
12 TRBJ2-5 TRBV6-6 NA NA CASRGALETQYF TGTGCCAGCAGAGGGGCTTTGGAGACCCAGTACTTC
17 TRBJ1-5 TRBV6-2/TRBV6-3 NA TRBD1 CASSPGTGSPSNQPQHF TGTGCCAGCAGCCCCGGGACAGGGAGCCCAAGCAATCAGCCCCAGCATTTT
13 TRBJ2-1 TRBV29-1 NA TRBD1 CSVVRDSYNEQFF TGCAGCGTTGTAAGGGACAGCTACAATGAGCAGTTCTTC
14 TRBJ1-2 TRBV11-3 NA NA CASSPDEGTYGYTF TGTGCCAGCAGCCCAGACGAGGGAACTTATGGCTACACCTTC
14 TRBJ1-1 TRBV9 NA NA CASSPGGRGTEAFF TGTGCCAGCAGCCCCGGGGGGAGGGGCACTGAAGCTTTCTTT
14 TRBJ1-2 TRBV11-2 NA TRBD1 CASSIGQGAQGYTF TGTGCCAGCAGCATCGGACAGGGGGCGCAAGGCTACACCTTC